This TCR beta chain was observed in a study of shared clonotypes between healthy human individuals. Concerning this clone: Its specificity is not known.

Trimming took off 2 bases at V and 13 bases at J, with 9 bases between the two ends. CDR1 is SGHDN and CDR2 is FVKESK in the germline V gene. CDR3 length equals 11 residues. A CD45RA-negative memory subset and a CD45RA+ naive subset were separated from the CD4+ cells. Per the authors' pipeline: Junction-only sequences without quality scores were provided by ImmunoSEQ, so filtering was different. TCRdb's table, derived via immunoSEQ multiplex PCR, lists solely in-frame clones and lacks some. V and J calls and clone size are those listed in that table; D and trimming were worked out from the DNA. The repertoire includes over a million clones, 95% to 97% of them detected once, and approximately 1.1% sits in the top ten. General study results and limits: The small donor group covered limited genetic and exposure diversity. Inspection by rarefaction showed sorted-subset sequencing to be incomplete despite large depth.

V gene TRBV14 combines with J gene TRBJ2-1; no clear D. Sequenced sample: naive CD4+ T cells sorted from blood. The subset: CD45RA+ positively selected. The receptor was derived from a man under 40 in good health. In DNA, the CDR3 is TGTGCCAGCAGCCAACAGCCAGGTCAGTTCTTC. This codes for CASSQQPGQFF.